Sequencing of this T cell receptor (beta chain) was carried out in a study of cytomegalovirus exposure and HLA in healthy donors (dated by TCRdb to 2016 to 2017). For the study in its entirety: In an earlier analysis of 587 of the donors, 276 Gb of sequence data and about 110 million unique TCR beta sequences from about 190 million T cells were reported. An early release covering roughly 600 HLA-typed donors comprised about 290 gigabases of sequencing data and around 86 million unique TCR sequences. Of the approximately 370 genotyped donors, roughly 76% were placed in the genetic ancestry cluster associated with self-reported Caucasian donors. The study aimed to test whether cataloging public T cell receptors could reveal signatures of past pathogen exposure. The study profiled the T cell repertoires of 666 subjects by immunosequencing and related them to cytomegalovirus serostatus. In addition to the first cohort of roughly 700 subjects, a separate validation cohort of some 120 different subjects was used. To predict cytomegalovirus infection status, the study combined high-throughput TCR immunosequencing, statistical association of individual TCRs with disease status, and machine learning. A later analysis re-examined previously published TCR beta repertoires from about 700 donors and added high-resolution HLA genotyping to investigate patterns of TCR occurrence. In the later analysis, no new phenotypic data were used to find candidate immune exposures; instead, reliance was placed on TCR beta sequences and their occurrence across donors. In an earlier analysis of 500 to 650 of the donors, high-throughput TCR beta sequencing was used to judge whether each TCR beta V gene segment behaved as functional or pseudogenic. Donor age, sex, ethnicity and CMV serostatus were compiled alongside the repertoire data. Genome-wide SNP genotypes for about 60% of the roughly 670 donors were used in a later genetic analysis, which treated that subset as a discovery cohort. All discovery cohort repertoires had been generated on a single sequencing platform. HLA typing included class I and class II loci at four-digit resolution. Typing coverage varied by locus: roughly 629-630 donors for A, B, C, DRB1 and DQB1; under 550 for DQA1; more than 600 for DPA1; 450 to 480 for DPB1. Because of strong linkage in the cohort, roughly five DR-DQ haplotypes were treated as single units for association and clustering. Among some 410 genotyped donors of the cohort, an average of 235,054 unique TCR beta nucleotide sequences were sequenced per donor, around 18% of them non-productive.

General conclusions and limits of the study: In a later genetic analysis, fewer N-insertions in productive TCRs were reported among donors in an Asian-associated ancestry cluster than the roughly 710-donor mean. The earlier analysis of a few hundred of the donors excluded approximately 15 rarely observed V segments, including chromosome 9 orphons, because counts were too low. Presence/absence analyses assumed roughly uniform sequencing depth across donors, an assumption that may not hold. In a later analysis, HLA-associated TCR beta chains were found to be more clonally expanded and to have lower generation probabilities than equally common non-associated chains. A further reported finding was that TCR beta sequences accurately predicted the HLA-A and HLA-B alleles for most subjects in the first cohort. Cytomegalovirus status was reported to be diagnosed by the classifier with high specificity and sensitivity in both the original and validation cohorts. Most CMV-associated TCR beta chains appeared to be HLA-restricted in a later analysis, and the HLA associations seemed to be driven largely by CMV exposure. In an earlier analysis of around 500 of the donors, most TCR beta V segments appeared in productive rearrangements about 90% or about 30% of the time, broadly matching IMGT annotations. Strong co-occurrence of HLA alleles, especially DR and DQ, made assigning TCR associations to individual alleles difficult. Correlated functional status among segregating V segments might be attributable to linkage disequilibrium, but an unknown experimental factor could not be ruled out. The authors suggested that the approach could potentially be generalized to other disease states and immunological phenotypes. A few of the identified cytomegalovirus-associated TCR beta chains were confirmed in vitro to be specific for cytomegalovirus antigens. HLA typing was unavailable for some donors at each locus, so association tests used only the typed subset. V-gene and J-gene trimming of TCR beta chains was associated with a missense DCLRE1C variant in a later genetic analysis, and the association was replicated in an independent cohort. In this cohort, only TCR beta chains were sequenced, and detectable features were limited by the absence of alpha or paired-chain data. The 87-base-pair reads could not distinguish some IMGT-functional V segments, including TRBV6-2 and TRBV6-3, so those segments were excluded. In a later analysis, around 15,000 TCR beta sequences were associated with specific HLA alleles at a false discovery rate of 0.05. A cluster of highly shared sequence variants was judged likely to represent a technical artifact of the sequencing pipeline. According to a later analysis, TCR association rates differed among HLA loci, with DRB1 alleles showing the most associated TCRs and HLA-C alleles showing the fewest. In a later analysis, several top co-occurrence clusters were reported to appear linked to parvovirus B19, influenza, CMV and Epstein-Barr virus. Most TCR sequences were seen in very few donors, while some public TCRs were found in many individuals. Immune exposure information for the cohort was limited to CMV serostatus. A total of 164 TCR beta chains were listed by the study as associated with cytomegalovirus.

Comment on this clone: The antigen it recognizes is unknown.

The cohort was made up of 650 to 700 healthy bone marrow donors. At the time of sampling, every cohort member was nominally healthy, though immune exposures that went unrecorded were likely present. The donor was CMV seropositive and belonged to the group of 250 to 300 seropositive cohort members. Each donor provided a peripheral blood sample, and peripheral blood mononuclear cells were used for TCR beta sequencing. Genomic DNA was extracted from the blood cell samples with the Qiagen DNeasy Blood Extraction Kit. Library creation used the immunoSEQ multiplex PCR assay. For the multiplex PCR, a mixture combining 60 forward primers for TCR Vbeta segments and 13 reverse primers for TCR Jbeta segments was used. A multiplex PCR assay on genomic DNA amplified the CDR3 region of rearranged TCR beta genes. The Illumina HiSeq System was used to sequence the amplified TCR beta libraries as 87-base-pair reads. The original pipeline was this. A later analysis tallied roughly 76 million unique TCR beta chains across the approximately 670 repertoires, and some 10 million of those chains were shared by two or more donors. Raw reads were error-corrected and collapsed into unique sequences with a nearest-neighbor algorithm that merged closely related sequences to remove PCR and sequencing errors. Alignment of CDR3 sequences to IMGT reference sequences was used to assign V, D and J gene segments. Each retained sequence needed at least a six-nucleotide match to both a V gene segment and a J gene segment. A rearrangement was called productive if the CDR3 had no stop codons and remained in frame with V and J, and every other rearrangement was called non-productive. CDR3 was defined by IMGT convention, running from the second conserved V-encoded cysteine to the conserved J-encoded phenylalanine. The earlier analysis of roughly 590 of the donors excluded sequences that lacked an unambiguous match to a single V gene segment. In an earlier analysis of approximately 500 of the donors, a V segment was called functional when productive rearrangements were above 56.7%, and segregating when the standard deviation between donors exceeded 5%. A statistical classification framework was built to diagnose cytomegalovirus status from the catalog of TCR beta chain sequences. In a later analysis, TCR nucleotide sequences were compared against IMGT/GENE-DB human TR gene sequences so that V and J genes could be assigned. The TCRdist pipeline was used in a later analysis to assign CDR3 sequences and most-parsimonious VDJ recombination scenarios. In a later analysis, each TCR beta chain was defined by its CDR3 amino acid sequence together with its V-gene family, and reads lacking a unique V-gene family were excluded. To address suspected cross-contamination and a sequencing artifact, a later analysis removed a few hundred highly shared, low-generation-probability nucleotide sequences. In a later analysis, a clonal expansion index was calculated for each public chain from normalized within-repertoire ranks of inferred template counts. In a later analysis, generation probabilities were computed with a VDJ recombination model fitted to out-of-frame rearrangements, and the resulting probabilities were checked against IGoR. In a later analysis, hypergeometric tests were used to score TCR-TCR, TCR-HLA and TCR-CMV co-occurrence, with a repertoire-size bias correction applied to TCR pairs. To estimate false discovery rates, a later analysis permuted the HLA or CMV assignments 20 times. In a later analysis, co-occurring TCRs were grouped with DBSCAN, and TCRdist sequence similarity was added when clustering was performed within HLA-allele-positive subsets. Co-occurrence clustering excluded repertoires with fewer than 30,000 or more than 120,000 public chains, plus five with anomalous nucleotide sharing. TCRdb holds this immuneACCESS table with in-frame rearrangements only. Some clones are missing; in checked studies, unresolved V genes explain under half, and the rest has no known cause. V, J and clone size reflect that table, while D and trimming were determined from the DNA. This sample's table has entries for about 88,000 clones. The top ten hold 5.5% to 6.5% of the sample.

The cysteine opens and the phenylalanine closes a CDR3 of 15 amino acids. Here the CDR3 DNA is all that survives: 45 bases in frame from base 1. In the germline V gene, CDR1 corresponds to SNHLY and CDR2 to FYNNEI. The germline V and J ends show losses of 6 bases and 4 bases respectively, and no gene match explains 11 bases of the junction. Here the chain combines TRBV2 and TRBJ2-7, with 8 central nucleotides matching TRBD1. Sequencing input: PBMCs. The receptor was isolated from a girl aged 10-17 years in good health and CMV-seropositive. The sequenced DNA: TGTGCCAGCAGGGGGGGACAGGCGACCCCATACGAGCAGTACTTC. The translation is CASRGGQATPYEQYF.